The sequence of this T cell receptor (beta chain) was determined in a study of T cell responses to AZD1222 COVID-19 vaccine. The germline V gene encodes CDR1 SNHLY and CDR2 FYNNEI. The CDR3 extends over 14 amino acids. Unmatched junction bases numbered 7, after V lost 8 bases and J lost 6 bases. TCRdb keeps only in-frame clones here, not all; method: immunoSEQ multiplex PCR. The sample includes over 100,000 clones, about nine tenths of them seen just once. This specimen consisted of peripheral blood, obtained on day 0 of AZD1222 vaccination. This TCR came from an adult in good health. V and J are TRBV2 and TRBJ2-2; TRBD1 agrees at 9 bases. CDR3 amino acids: CASFRGQGAGELFF. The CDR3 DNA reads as TGTGCCAGCTTTCGGGGACAGGGTGCCGGGGAGCTGTTTTTT.